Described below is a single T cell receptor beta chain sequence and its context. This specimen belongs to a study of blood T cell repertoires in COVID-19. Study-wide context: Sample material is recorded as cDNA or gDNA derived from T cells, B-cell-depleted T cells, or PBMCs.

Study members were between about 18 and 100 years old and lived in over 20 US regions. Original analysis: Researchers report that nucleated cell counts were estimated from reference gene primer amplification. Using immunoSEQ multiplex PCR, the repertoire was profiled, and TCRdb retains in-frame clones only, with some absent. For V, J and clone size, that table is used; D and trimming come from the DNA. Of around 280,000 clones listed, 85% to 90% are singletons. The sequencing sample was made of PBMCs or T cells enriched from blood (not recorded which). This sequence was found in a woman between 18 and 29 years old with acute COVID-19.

The CDR3 spells CSAPGLRLHF. The CDR3 DNA is TGCAGTGCTCCGGGACTTCGCCTCCACTTT. The chain carries TRBV20-1 and TRBJ1-6, with D perhaps matching TRBD1 (5 bases). V lost 5 bases and J lost 15, with 11 bases in between. The V gene's germline CDR1 is DFQATT and CDR2 SNEGSKA (reference sequence). The CDR3 consists of 10 residues.